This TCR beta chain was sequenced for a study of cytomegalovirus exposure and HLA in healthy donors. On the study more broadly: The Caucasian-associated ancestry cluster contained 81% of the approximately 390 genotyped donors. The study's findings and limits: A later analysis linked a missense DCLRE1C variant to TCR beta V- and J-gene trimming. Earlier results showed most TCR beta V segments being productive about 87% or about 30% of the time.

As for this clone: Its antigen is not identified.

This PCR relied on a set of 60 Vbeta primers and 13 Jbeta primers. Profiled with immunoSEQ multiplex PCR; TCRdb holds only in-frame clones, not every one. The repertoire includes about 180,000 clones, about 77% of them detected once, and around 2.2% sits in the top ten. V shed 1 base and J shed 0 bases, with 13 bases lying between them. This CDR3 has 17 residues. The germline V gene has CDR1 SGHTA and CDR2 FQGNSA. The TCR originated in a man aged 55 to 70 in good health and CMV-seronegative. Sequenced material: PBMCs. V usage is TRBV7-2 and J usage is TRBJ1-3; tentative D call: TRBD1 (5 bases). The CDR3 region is CASSLVPSGRSGNTIYF. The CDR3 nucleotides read TGTGCCAGCAGCTTAGTCCCGTCAGGGCGCTCTGGAAACACCATATATTTT.